This TCR beta chain was captured by sequencing in a study of early T cells in non-severe SARS-CoV-2 infection. Findings and limits, study-wide: The matching step, a VDJdb search, favored anti-spike CD8 responses and missed private and CD4 specificities.

Unique molecular identifiers were affixed to single, distinct cDNA molecules. One entry per CDR3 protein results from TCRdb running MiXCR on the 5' RACE reads. The data show some 62,000 distinct CDR3 sequences, approximately 9.2% seen once. CDR1 is SGHVS and CDR2 is FQNEAQ in the germline V gene. This CDR3 region has 13 residues. Trimming removed 5 bases at V and 4 bases at J, with 11 bases between. This clonotype was seen a few times. Its target is unknown. The J gene is TRBJ1-2, the V gene TRBV7-8; D is unresolved. This clonotype was sampled from an adult who was a healthcare worker with PCR-confirmed SARS-CoV-2 infection or an uninfected control (not recorded which). This sample comprised whole blood, obtained at baseline. The CDR3 loop is CASSLEYGYGYTF. CDR3 nucleotides: TGTGCCAGCAGCCTGGAGTACGGCTATGGCTACACCTTC.